These 24 T cell receptor beta chains originate from one sample sequenced in a study of T cell changes during pregnancy in multiple sclerosis. Sequenced by immunoSEQ multiplex PCR; TCRdb stores in-frame clones only, minus some. This sample carries approximately 20,000 clones, 85% of them seen once, and the ten largest clones take 7.5% to 8%. The sample in question was CD8+ T cells from peripheral blood mononuclear cells, obtained before pregnancy. Every receptor here comes from a female donor with multiple sclerosis, enrolled in a pregnancy study.

The chain joins TRBV13 to TRBJ2-1; 7 bases map to TRBD2. Looked up from germline, CDR1 is PRHDT and CDR2 is FYEKMQ (reference sequence). Trimming removed 4 bases from V and 8 bases from J; junction bases left unmatched: 8. The CDR3 extends over 14 amino acids. The CDR3 DNA follows: TGTGCCAGCAGCTCCGCCCCCGCGGGGGATGAGCAGTTCTTC. Protein product: CASSSAPAGDEQFF.

The V call is TRBV10-3, the J call TRBJ2-5, with TRBD2 identical over 8 bases. The trim removed 0 bases at V and 3 bases at J, leaving 9 bases unmatched. Germline V lookup: CDR1 ENHRY, CDR2 SYGVKD. The CDR3 is 17 amino acids. The CDR3 here is CAISESAGGVRKETQYF. Here the CDR3 DNA reads TGTGCCATCAGTGAGTCGGCGGGAGGCGTACGTAAAGAGACCCAGTACTTC.

V gene TRBV4-1 combines with J gene TRBJ2-1, with 11 bases identical to TRBD2. J lost 2 bases, V lost 3 bases, and 6 bases had no gene match. The length of the CDR3 is 17 residues. The germline CDR1 and CDR2 sequences are MGHRA and YSYEKL. The CDR3 nucleotides read TGCGCCAGCAGCCAGGAGCTAGCGGGAGGCCCCTACAATGAGCAGTTCTTC. Translated: CASSQELAGGPYNEQFF.

The rearrangement joins TRBV2 to TRBJ1-1; 7 bases fit TRBD1. The junction had 7 bases not matched to a gene; V was cut back by 6 bases and J by 3 bases. Looked up from germline, CDR1 is SNHLY and CDR2 is FYNNEI. This CDR3 comprises 14 residues. CDR3 bases: TGTGCCAGCAGATCCGGGACAGACTACACTGAAGCTTTCTTT. It codes for CASRSGTDYTEAFF.

This clone came up once. V usage is TRBV27 and J usage is TRBJ2-7; 7 positions agree with TRBD1. Germline V gives CDR1 MNHEY, CDR2 SMNVEV (reference sequence). This CDR3 region has 13 residues. V shed 7 bases and J 2 bases; nucleotides not matched to a gene: 5. The CDR3 loop is CASTGTAPYEQYF. In nucleotides, the CDR3 is TGTGCCAGCACCGGGACAGCCCCCTACGAGCAGTACTTC.

The chain combines TRBV28 with TRBJ1-2; D not resolved. The CDR3 is 14 amino acids. V was pared by 7 bases and J by 0 bases, with 12 bases between. CDR1 is MDHEN, CDR2 SYDVKM, per germline. The CDR3 DNA reads as TGTGCCAGCACATACAGAGATACTAACTATGGCTACACCTTC. Amino acid sequence: CASTYRDTNYGYTF.

This clone was observed a handful of times. V usage is TRBV4-1 and J usage is TRBJ1-4, with 8 nucleotides matching TRBD1. V lost 6 bases and J lost 10; bases outside the gene matches: 16. CDR1 is MGHRA, CDR2 YSYEKL, per germline. The CDR3 length is 16 residues. The CDR3 reads CASRLEGRDRRRKLFF. As DNA, the CDR3 is TGCGCCAGCAGACTCGAGGGCCGGGACAGGAGAAGAAAACTGTTTTTT.

This chain connects TRBV27 to TRBJ2-7, with D perhaps matching TRBD1 (6 bases). There are 17 residues in the CDR3. Per germline, CDR1 MNHEY and CDR2 SMNVEV (reference sequence). V was shortened by 1 base and J by 3 bases, with 19 bases between the two germline ends. The CDR3 spells CASSLLSEGGINYEQYF. The CDR3 DNA reads as TGTGCCAGCAGTTTATTAAGTGAAGGGGGAATCAACTACGAGCAGTACTTC.

The CDR3 DNA follows: TGTGCCAGCCATGAGGGCACTAGTTCCTACAATGAGCAGTTCTTC. Its protein is CASHEGTSSYNEQFF. The chain carries TRBV5-6 and TRBJ2-1; tentatively, D is TRBD2 (5 bases). The CDR3 runs 15 residues. V lost 7 bases and J 1 base, leaving 15 bases between the germline ends. Germline CDR1 is SGHDT and CDR2 is YYEEEE. The whole variable domain, remainder taken from reference TRBV5-6 and TRBJ2-1, is DAGVTQSPTHLIKTRGQQVTLRCSPKSGHDTVSWYQQALGQGPQFIFQYYEEEERQRGNFPDRFSGHQFPNYSSELNVNALLLGDSALYLCASHEGTSSYNEQFFGPGTRLTVL.

The V call is TRBV13, the J call TRBJ2-2; D unresolved. This CDR3 contains 12 residues. CDR1 and CDR2 from the germline V gene are PRHDT and FYEKMQ (reference sequence). V was pared by 5 bases and J by 6 bases, with 7 bases between. CDR3 loop: CASSPYSGELFF. CDR3 DNA: TGTGCCAGCAGCCCTTATTCCGGGGAGCTGTTTTTT.

As DNA, the CDR3 is TGCGCCAGCAGCCTCCCGAAGACAGGGTGGTCGTCCTACAATGAGCAGTTCTTC. It codes for CASSLPKTGWSSYNEQFF. The chain combines TRBV4-1 with TRBJ2-1, with 7 bases aligning to TRBD1. Losses at the gene ends were 4 bases for V and 1 base for J; bases not matched to a gene: 13. Germline CDR1 and CDR2: MGHRA and YSYEKL. CDR3 length: 18 residues.

This chain uses TRBV7-5 with TRBJ1-5. TRBV7-5 constitutes a pseudogene. This CDR3 contains 14 residues. This CDR3 reads CVRSSRDSNQPQHF. The CDR3 DNA reads TGTGTCAGAAGCTCCCGAGATAGCAATCAGCCCCAGCATTTT.

The CDR3 sequence is CASSYWGVFGTEAFF. Written as DNA, the CDR3 is TGCGCCAGCAGCTACTGGGGGGTATTTGGCACTGAAGCTTTCTTT. The chain couples TRBV5-1 to TRBJ1-1, with D maybe TRBD1 (5 bases). Trimming took off 3 bases at V and 4 bases at J, with 16 bases between the two ends. Germline V gives CDR1 SGHRS, CDR2 YFSETQ. The CDR3 runs 15 residues.

The chain is built from TRBV6-5 and TRBJ1-1; 7 bases line up with TRBD1. Germline V gene lookup returns CDR1 MNHEY and CDR2 SVGAGI. Trimming took 4 bases from V and 2 from J; bases not matched to a gene: 10. This CDR3 has 16 residues. The CDR3 loop reads CASSFAQTGINTEAFF. CDR3 DNA: TGTGCCAGCAGTTTCGCCCAGACAGGGATCAACACTGAAGCTTTCTTT.

The chain combines TRBV11-2 with TRBJ1-3, with D maybe TRBD1 (6 bases). Germline assignment: CDR1 SGHAT and CDR2 FQNNGV. Trimming pared 3 bases from V and 0 bases from J, leaving 9 bases between. The CDR3 contains 15 residues. This CDR3 reads CASSLRTASGNTIYF. The CDR3 coding sequence is TGTGCCAGCAGCTTGAGGACAGCCTCTGGAAACACCATATATTTT.

This chain uses TRBV6-6 with TRBJ2-7, with TRBD1 matching 8 bases. This CDR3 has 14 amino acids. The V and J ends lost 8 bases and 5 bases, in that order; junction bases with no gene match: 11. Germline V lookup: CDR1 MNHNY, CDR2 SVGAGI (reference sequence). The DNA of the CDR3 is TGTGCCAGCGTGGAGGCAGGGGGCTTGGACGAGCAGTACTTC. Translating gives CASVEAGGLDEQYF.

The gene calls are TRBV6-5 and TRBJ2-4; 7 bases are a match to TRBD1. With 6 bases clipped from V and 9 bases from J, the junction kept 2 bases outside the gene matches. This CDR3 has 11 residues. The germline V gene encodes CDR1 MNHEY and CDR2 SVGAGI. In DNA, the CDR3 is TGTGCCAGCAGCTCAGGGGGCATTCAGTACTTC. Its translation: CASSSGGIQYF.

CDR3 sequence: CASSYDESSYNEQFF. Here the CDR3 DNA reads TGTGCCAGCAGTTACGATGAGTCCTCCTACAATGAGCAGTTCTTC. V and J are TRBV6-5 and TRBJ2-1; D unclear. The CDR3 is 15 amino acids. With 2 bases removed from V and 0 bases from J, the gap between germline ends came to 8 bases. CDR1 is MNHEY and CDR2 is SVGAGI in the germline V gene.

Turning to this clone: The junction differs from germline at one of its ends, possibly a read error. The rearrangement joins TRBV4-1 to TRBJ1-3; D remains ambiguous. There are 14 residues in the CDR3. Germline CDR1 reads MGHRA; CDR2 reads YSYEKL. CDR3 residues: CASSQTGEGNAIYF. The CDR3 DNA reads TGCGCCAGCAGCCAAACGGGTGAGGGAAACGCCATATATTTT.

The rearrangement joins TRBV5-4 to TRBJ2-7, with 7 bases lining up with TRBD1. The CDR3 is made up of 14 amino acids. Germline V gene lookup returns CDR1 SGHNT and CDR2 YYREEE (reference sequence). The V segment lost 3 bases and the J segment 5 bases; nucleotides outside the gene matches: 8. In nucleotides, the CDR3 is TGTGCCAGCAGCTGGGATGACAGGGTCGACGAGCAGTACTTC. Its protein product is CASSWDDRVDEQYF.

This clone appeared a single time. This rearrangement joins TRBV29-1 to TRBJ2-5; D is perhaps TRBD1 (6 bases). With 3 bases removed from V and 3 bases from J, the gap between germline ends came to 17 bases. CDR1 SQVTM and CDR2 ANQGSEA come from the germline V gene. This CDR3 has 15 amino acids. The CDR3 nucleotides read TGCAGCGTTGAGGGGGCCCACCTTCTCGAAGAGACCCAGTACTTC. It codes for CSVEGAHLLEETQYF.

The CDR3: CASSVGGGSEQYF. The CDR3 nucleotides read TGTGCCAGCAGCGTAGGTGGCGGGAGCGAGCAGTACTTC. The chain has TRBV9 and TRBJ2-7; 7 nucleotides match TRBD2. Germline CDR1 and CDR2: SGDLS and YYNGEE. CDR3 length: 13 residues. J was trimmed by 6 bases and V by 0 bases; bases with no gene match: 3.

This rearrangement joins TRBV9 to TRBJ1-5, with 8 bases matching TRBD1. The CDR3 has 15 amino acids. Germline-derived CDR1 and CDR2 are SGDLS and YYNGEE. V dropped 3 bases and J dropped 4; count of bases not matched to a gene: 6. Written as DNA, the CDR3 is TGTGCCAGCAGCGGGACAGGGTATTGGAATCAGCCCCAGCATTTT. The encoded protein is CASSGTGYWNQPQHF. Full variable domain (remainder filled in from reference TRBV9 and TRBJ1-5): DSGVTQTPKHLITATGQRVTLRCSPRSGDLSVYWYQQSLDQGLQFLIQYYNGEERAKGNILERFSAQQFPDLHSELNLSSLELGDSALYFCASSGTGYWNQPQHFGDGTRLSIL.

The rearrangement links TRBV6-1 to TRBJ2-5, with TRBD2 matching 9 bases. CDR3 length equals 15 residues. The V gene end was trimmed by 2 bases and the J gene end by 5 bases; junction bases not matched to a gene: 6. CDR1 MNHNS and CDR2 SASEGT come from the germline V gene. CDR3 protein: CASSEKAGGGETQYF. The CDR3 DNA sequence: TGTGCCAGCAGTGAAAAGGCGGGAGGGGGCGAGACCCAGTACTTC.